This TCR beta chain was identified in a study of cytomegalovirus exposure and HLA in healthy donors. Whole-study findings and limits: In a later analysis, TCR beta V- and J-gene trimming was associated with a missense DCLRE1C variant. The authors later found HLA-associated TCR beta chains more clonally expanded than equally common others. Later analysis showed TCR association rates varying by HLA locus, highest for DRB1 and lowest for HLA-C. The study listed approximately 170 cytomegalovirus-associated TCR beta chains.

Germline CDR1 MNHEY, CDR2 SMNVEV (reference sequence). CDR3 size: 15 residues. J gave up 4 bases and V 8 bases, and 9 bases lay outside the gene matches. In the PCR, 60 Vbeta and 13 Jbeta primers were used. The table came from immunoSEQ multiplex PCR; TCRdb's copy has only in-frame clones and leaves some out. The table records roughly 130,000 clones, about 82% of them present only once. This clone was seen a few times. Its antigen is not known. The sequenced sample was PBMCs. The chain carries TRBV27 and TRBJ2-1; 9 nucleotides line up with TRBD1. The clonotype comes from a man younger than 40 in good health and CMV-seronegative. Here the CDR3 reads CASGTGTGRYNEQFF. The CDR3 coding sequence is TGTGCCAGCGGTACCGGGACAGGGAGGTACAATGAGCAGTTCTTC.